The next 30 T cell receptor beta chains were all read from a single sample in a study of T-cell reconstitution after alpha-beta-depleted transplantation in children. Unique molecular identifiers were used in preparing the TCRbeta library. Each CDR3 protein is one row after TCRdb ran MiXCR on the PCR reads. Among some 840,000 distinct CDR3 sequences listed, roughly 15% were seen once. The sequencing here drew on PBMCs, mostly from graft donor cells, taken 360 days after TCRalphabeta/CD19-depleted stem cell transplant. These receptors were taken from a male patient younger than 18 who had a stem cell transplant for acute lymphoblastic leukemia, so the T cells may come from the graft donor.

Ten or more counts support this clonotype. The chain recombines TRBV29-1 with TRBJ2-2, with 12 bases identical to TRBD1. The CDR3 has 16 amino acids. After removal of 6 bases from V and 7 bases from J, the junction contained 12 bases not matched to a gene. The germline V gene encodes CDR1 SQVTM and CDR2 ANQGSEA. CDR3 sequence (DNA): TGCAGCGTGCCCCGGGGGGGACAGGGGGCAATCGGGGAGCTGTTTTTT. It specifies CSVPRGGQGAIGELFF.

This sequence joins TRBV10-3 and TRBJ1-5; 9 nucleotides align to TRBD1. CDR3 length equals 16 residues. Trimming took 6 bases from V and 7 from J; bases not matched to a gene: 13. Germline CDR1 is ENHRY and CDR2 is SYGVKD. The CDR3: CAISSVQGAFAQPQHF. The CDR3 DNA reads as TGTGCCATCAGCTCGGTACAGGGGGCGTTTGCCCAGCCCCAGCATTTT.

The chain joins TRBV11-2 to TRBJ2-5; D not resolved. With 3 bases removed from V and 9 bases from J, the gap between germline ends came to 8 bases. The CDR3 is 11 amino acids. Germline CDR1 reads SGHAT; CDR2 reads FQNNGV. The CDR3 is CASSFPEAQYF. The CDR3 nucleotides are TGTGCCAGCAGCTTTCCTGAGGCCCAGTACTTC.

The gene calls are TRBV20-1 and TRBJ2-1, with D possibly matching TRBD2 (5 bases). Germline assignment: CDR1 DFQATT and CDR2 SNEGSKA (reference sequence). The V end lost 6 bases, the J end lost 4 bases, and 16 bases lay between the germline ends. The CDR3 totals 14 residues. The CDR3 region is CSAEPRVGYNEQFF. CDR3 DNA sequence: TGCAGTGCAGAGCCGCGGGTGGGGTACAATGAGCAGTTCTTC.

In its sample, this clonotype was seen a few times. The V call is TRBV10-3, the J call TRBJ2-7; D call uncertain. V lost 0 bases and J 6 bases, leaving 15 bases between the germline ends. Germline-derived CDR1 and CDR2 are ENHRY and SYGVKD. This CDR3 contains 15 residues. The CDR3 protein is CAISESTISSIEQYF. CDR3 in DNA: TGTGCCATCAGTGAGTCAACTATCTCGTCTATCGAGCAGTACTTC.

This clonotype was seen a few times. The V gene is TRBV23-1, the J gene TRBJ2-7, with a possible D match to TRBD1 (6 bases). TRBV23-1 is reported as an ORF; its role is uncertain. The ends were cut back, 2 bases at V and 0 bases at J, with 26 bases in the middle. CDR3 length: 20 amino acids. The CDR3 is CASSQQGNGGQRRNSYEQYF. The DNA for the CDR3 is TGCGCCAGCAGTCAACAGGGCAACGGTGGACAGAGGCGGAACTCCTACGAGCAGTACTTC.

V is TRBV18 and J is TRBJ1-1; perhaps TRBD1 as D (5 bases). The length of the CDR3 is 15 residues. Deletions cut 3 bases from V and 0 bases from J, with 11 bases between. Germline values: CDR1 KGHSH, CDR2 LQKENI. This CDR3 reads CASSPTQDLNTEAFF. As DNA, the CDR3 is TGTGCCAGCTCACCCACACAGGACCTGAACACTGAAGCTTTCTTT.

This clonotype appeared a few times. The genes are TRBV7-3 and TRBJ2-5; 7 bases agree with TRBD2. Trimming took 2 bases from V and 4 from J; bases not matched to a gene: 7. The CDR3 extends over 15 amino acids. Germline V gives CDR1 SGHTA, CDR2 FQGTGA. CDR3 loop: CASSLGGSLRETQYF. CDR3 nucleotide sequence: TGTGCCAGCAGCTTAGGCGGGAGTTTGCGAGAGACCCAGTACTTC.

This clonotype was detected a few times. The rearrangement uses TRBV4-2 and TRBJ2-7; 8 nucleotides line up with TRBD2. Germline V gene data show CDR1 as LGHNA and CDR2 as YNFKEQ. The CDR3 contains 15 residues. Losses at the gene ends were 5 bases for V and 2 bases for J; bases not matched to a gene: 8. For the CDR3, the DNA is TGTGCCAGCAGCTTCGGGACTAGTAAAACCTACGAGCAGTACTTC. This sequence encodes CASSFGTSKTYEQYF.

In its sample, this clonotype was seen a few times. This chain connects TRBV7-9 to TRBJ2-5; possible D gene TRBD2, 6 bases. The V gene's germline CDR1 is SEHNR and CDR2 FQNEAQ (reference sequence). Trimming cost V 0 bases and J 6 bases, with 8 bases left between them. The CDR3 is 13 residues long. Here the CDR3 reads CASSLAGGKTQYF. The CDR3 nucleotides read TGTGCCAGCAGCTTAGCCGGAGGGAAGACCCAGTACTTC.

The rearrangement joins TRBV28 to TRBJ2-7, with a tentative D call TRBD1 (5 bases). V was shortened by 4 bases and J by 12 bases, with 22 bases between the two germline ends. The CDR3 length is 14 residues. CDR1 and CDR2 from the germline V gene are MDHEN and SYDVKM. The DNA of the CDR3 is TGTGCCAGCAGTTCTTTGGCAGGGTTTCAAAGTCGGTACTTC. Its translation: CASSSLAGFQSRYF.

The rearrangement joins TRBV5-1 to TRBJ2-7; D is ambiguous. Germline loops: CDR1 SGHRS, CDR2 YFSETQ. V dropped 0 bases and J dropped 2 bases, with 15 bases sitting between them. The CDR3 contains 16 residues. Written as DNA, the CDR3 is TGCGCCAGCAGCTTGGTCTCCAGCGCCCCCCCCTACGAGCAGTACTTC. Translated: CASSLVSSAPPYEQYF.

This clonotype was counted a few times. This chain connects TRBV29-1 to TRBJ1-4, with D possibly TRBD1 on 5 matching bases. The CDR3 runs to 14 residues. Germline CDR1 SQVTM, CDR2 ANQGSEA. The V and J ends lost 7 bases and 0 bases respectively, with 12 bases between them. As DNA, the CDR3 is TGCAGCGGGGGACGGACTTCAACTAATGAAAAACTGTTTTTT. Protein sequence: CSGGRTSTNEKLFF.

This clonotype was seen ten or more times. This chain links TRBV13 with TRBJ2-7; 10 bases line up with TRBD2. The CDR3 is made up of 16 amino acids. Germline values: CDR1 PRHDT, CDR2 FYEKMQ (reference sequence). The J segment lost 1 base and the V segment lost 2 bases, leaving 5 bases of the junction unmatched. This chain's CDR3 is CASSLFRLAGSYEQYF. The DNA for the CDR3 is TGTGCCAGCAGCTTATTCCGACTAGCGGGTTCCTACGAGCAGTACTTC.

The rearrangement uses TRBV7-7 and TRBJ2-1, with D hard to call. Trimming took off 4 bases at V and 8 bases at J, with 15 bases between the two ends. Germline-derived CDR1 and CDR2 are SSHAT and FNYEAQ (reference sequence). This CDR3 region has 14 residues. The CDR3 DNA reads as TGTGCCAGCAGCTCGGCAGCTAGTCGCTATGAGCAGTTCTTC. It is translated as CASSSAASRYEQFF.

This chain links TRBV20-1 with TRBJ2-1; 7 bases map to TRBD2. In germline, CDR1 is DFQATT, CDR2 SNEGSKA (reference sequence). V lost 6 bases to trimming and J lost 9 bases; unmatched junction nucleotides: 2. The CDR3 consists of 10 residues. The CDR3 spells CSATSFEQFF. CDR3 sequence (DNA): TGCAGTGCGACTAGCTTTGAGCAGTTCTTC.

The V call is TRBV19, the J call TRBJ2-2; weak D call: TRBD1 (5 bases). The CDR3 spans 14 residues. Trimming shortened V by 3 bases and J by 4 bases, and 9 bases separated the two germline ends. Germline assignment: CDR1 LNHDA and CDR2 SQIVND (reference sequence). CDR3 amino acids: CASSMAGPTGELFF. CDR3 DNA: TGTGCCAGTAGTATGGCAGGGCCCACCGGGGAGCTGTTTTTT.

The chain couples TRBV14 to TRBJ2-1; 9 nucleotides agree with TRBD2. The CDR3 runs to 17 residues. Trimming cost V 1 base and J 4 bases; bases outside gene matches: 8. Germline V gives CDR1 SGHDN, CDR2 FVKESK. CDR3 in DNA: TGTGCCAGCAGCCAAGTTAAAGGCGGGAGGGGGTACAATGAGCAGTTCTTC. This sequence encodes CASSQVKGGRGYNEQFF.

This chain uses TRBV12-3 or TRBV12-4 with TRBJ1-3, with D possibly being TRBD1 (6 bases). The CDR3 contains 15 residues. V lost 5 bases, J lost 2 bases, and 13 bases lay in between. DNA of the CDR3: TGTGCCAGCAGTGGCGACAGGATTGCTGGAAACACCATATATTTT. It encodes CASSGDRIAGNTIYF.

A few counts support this clonotype. The V call is TRBV4-1, the J call TRBJ2-1; 11 bases agree with TRBD2. CDR3 length: 16 residues. Germline V gives CDR1 MGHRA, CDR2 YSYEKL. Losses at the gene ends were 3 bases for V and 3 bases for J; bases not matched to a gene: 4. This CDR3 reads CASSHLGTSGYNEQFF. CDR3 sequence (DNA): TGCGCCAGCAGCCATTTAGGGACTAGCGGCTACAATGAGCAGTTCTTC.

This clonotype was picked up a small number of times. This chain links TRBV18 with TRBJ1-2, with D perhaps TRBD1 (5 bases). Germline V gene lookup returns CDR1 KGHSH and CDR2 LQKENI. V lost 3 bases and J 0 bases, leaving 11 bases between the germline ends. The CDR3 loop spans 15 amino acids. The DNA of the CDR3 is TGTGCCAGCTCACCCAGGGAGACCTCTAACTATGGCTACACCTTC. It is translated as CASSPRETSNYGYTF.

V and J are TRBV27 and TRBJ2-7; 15 bases agree with TRBD2. The CDR3 is made up of 15 amino acids. Germline lookup yields CDR1 MNHEY and CDR2 SMNVEV (reference sequence). The ends lost 5 bases at V and 7 bases at J; junction bases unmatched: 6. This CDR3 reads CASSNGLAGGREQYF. DNA of the CDR3: TGTGCCAGCAGTAACGGACTAGCGGGAGGGCGTGAGCAGTACTTC.

This chain links TRBV2 with TRBJ2-5; TRBD2 matches at 9 bases. There are 20 residues in the CDR3. Germline CDR1 reads SNHLY; CDR2 reads FYNNEI. The V segment lost 5 bases and the J segment 6 bases; nucleotides outside the gene matches: 25. CDR3 sequence: CASSYDNLRGTSRGRKTQYF. The DNA of the CDR3 is TGTGCCAGCAGTTATGATAACTTAAGAGGGACTAGCCGGGGGAGAAAGACCCAGTACTTC.

The CDR3 coding sequence is TGTGCCATCAGTGAGGCTAGCACAGATACGCAGTATTTT. As protein: CAISEASTDTQYF. This chain connects TRBV10-3 to TRBJ2-3; D is undetermined. CDR1 ENHRY and CDR2 SYGVKD come from the germline V gene. The V end was cut by 2 bases, the J end by 0 bases, with 3 bases between. This CDR3 has 13 residues.

J is TRBJ2-2 and V is TRBV12-3 or TRBV12-4; no clear D gene. This CDR3 has 12 amino acids. The V gene lost 5 bases and the J gene lost 8 bases, with 9 bases spanning the gap. This CDR3 is CASSPPRGELFF. The DNA of the CDR3 is TGTGCCAGCAGTCCCCCTCGGGGGGAGCTGTTTTTT.

The sample holds a few counts of this clonotype. The CDR3: CASSQGVIAGVRNNEQFF. CDR3 nucleotide sequence: TGTGCCAGCAGCCAAGGGGTAATAGCGGGAGTGAGAAACAATGAGCAGTTCTTC. The chain has TRBV4-2 and TRBJ2-1; TRBD2 aligns across 9 bases. This CDR3 has 18 residues. V shed 1 base, J shed 5 bases, and the junction held 12 bases outside the gene matches. Germline V CDR1 and CDR2: LGHNA, YNFKEQ.

The chain has TRBV6-5 and TRBJ2-5; D gene unclear. Germline V gene data show CDR1 as MNHEY and CDR2 as SVGAGI. This CDR3 is 12 amino acids long. Trimming left V 8 bases short and J 2 bases short, with 9 bases between. The CDR3 loop is CASHPPQETQYF. CDR3 DNA: TGTGCCAGCCATCCCCCACAAGAGACCCAGTACTTC.

This clonotype was observed at least ten times. J is TRBJ2-2 and V is TRBV20-1; weak D call: TRBD2 (5 bases). The CDR3 extends over 12 amino acids. Per the germline V gene, CDR1 is DFQATT and CDR2 is SNEGSKA (reference sequence). Trimming shortened V by 4 bases and J by 7 bases, and 10 bases separated the two germline ends. The CDR3 DNA follows: TGCAGTGCTACGGACTTTTTCGGGGAGCTGTTTTTT. Amino acid sequence: CSATDFFGELFF.

Comments on this clonotype: The junction departs from germline at one end; a sequencing error may be responsible. The chain is built from TRBV9 and TRBJ2-7; 12 bases map to TRBD1. The CDR3 loop spans 13 amino acids. The V gene's germline CDR1 is SGDLS and CDR2 YYNGEE. CDR3 bases: TGTGCCAGCAGCGAGCCGGGACAGGGGGCGAAAGACTTC. Protein: CASSEPGQGAKDF.

This clonotype was seen many times. The V gene is TRBV27, the J gene TRBJ2-7; 8 nucleotides line up with TRBD1. The length of the CDR3 is 16 residues. With 3 bases clipped from V and 4 bases from J, the junction kept 11 bases outside the gene matches. The germline V gene has CDR1 MNHEY and CDR2 SMNVEV (reference sequence). CDR3 region: CASSFRTGTGLYEQYF. The CDR3 DNA reads as TGTGCCAGCAGTTTTCGGACCGGGACAGGACTGTACGAGCAGTACTTC.